This T cell receptor (beta chain) derives from a study of cytomegalovirus exposure and HLA in healthy donors. This CDR3 is built from 13 residues. V was clipped by 4 bases and J by 8 bases; unmatched bases: 8. Germline CDR1 reads SGHTS; CDR2 reads YDEGEE. Sequencing was performed with immunoSEQ multiplex PCR; in TCRdb, only in-frame clones are kept and a portion is missing. The table shows 120,000 or so clones, with around 86% occurring only once. The chain recombines TRBV5-8 with TRBJ1-2, with TRBD1 identical over 7 bases. The source is a young man in good health and CMV-seronegative. The sample comprised PBMCs. The CDR3 protein is CASSQTGIRGYTF. In nucleotides, the CDR3 is TGTGCCAGCAGCCAGACAGGGATCAGGGGCTACACCTTC.